Presented here are 2 T cell receptor beta chains from one specimen sequenced in a study of blood T cell repertoires in COVID-19. The table came from immunoSEQ multiplex PCR; TCRdb's copy has only in-frame clones and leaves some out. The profile shows 280,000 or so clones, 83% of them singletons. The sample consisted of peripheral blood. The receptors derive from a woman between 45 and 60 years old who had recovered from COVID-19.

The V gene is TRBV7-2, the J gene TRBJ1-5, with TRBD1 identical over 9 bases. J lost 6 bases, V lost 2 bases, and 8 bases had no gene match. Germline CDR1 and CDR2: SGHTA and FQGNSA. The CDR3 sequence is 16 residues long. The CDR3 region has the DNA TGTGCCAGCAGCTTACAAGGTACAGGGGGCGGTCAGCCCCAGCATTTT. Translation: CASSLQGTGGGQPQHF.

The chain joins TRBV9 to TRBJ2-1; maybe TRBD2 (6 bases). Germline loops: CDR1 SGDLS, CDR2 YYNGEE. The CDR3 is 16 residues long. The ends were cut back, 0 bases at V and 7 bases at J, with 17 bases in the middle. For the CDR3, the DNA is TGTGCCAGCAGCGTAGCTAGGAAGTCTAGCGATAATGAGCAGTTCTTC. This encodes CASSVARKSSDNEQFF.